The rows below give T cell receptor beta chains drawn from one sample of a study of Ad26.COV2.S vaccination and SARS-CoV-2 variants. Data came from immunoSEQ multiplex PCR; TCRdb stores just in-frame clones and leaves some out. The table records roughly 700,000 clones, more than 70% of them present only once. Source: peripheral blood, taken in a trial of Ad26.COV2.S vaccine versus placebo. These receptors originate from a person aged 18-65 years who received the Ad26.COV2.S COVID-19 vaccine or a placebo. The CDR3 runs from the conserved cysteine through the conserved F or W. A D gene is named only where the DNA matches it firmly. Clone size is shown for a subset of rows, as once, few, many or a class of expanded clone.

D gene,J gene,V gene,clone size,CDR3 DNA,CDR3 protein
TRBD2,TRBJ2-1,TRBV24-1,.,TGTGCCACCAGTGGCCGGACTAGCGGGAGATTCGGTGAGCAGTTCTTC,CATSGRTSGRFGEQFF
.,TRBJ1-1,TRBV19,.,TGTGCCAGTAGGTTCCAGGACATTAAGAACACTGAAGCTTTCTTT,CASRFQDIKNTEAFF
TRBD1,TRBJ1-4,TRBV18,.,TGTGCCAGCTCACGAGGACAGGAGGAAAAACTGTTTTTT,CASSRGQEEKLFF
.,TRBJ1-1,TRBV7-3,.,TGTGCCAGCAGCTTAAACCTGGACAGCCGGGCTTTCTTT,CASSLNLDSRAFF
.,TRBJ1-2,TRBV27,.,TGTGCCAGCAGTTTTATGGCAGGGAGGAGAGGTAACTATGGCTACACCTTC,CASSFMAGRRGNYGYTF
.,TRBJ1-1,TRBV3-1/TRBV3-2,.,TGTGCCAGCACCCTGGGACACTCGAACACTGAAGCTTTCTTT,CASTLGHSNTEAFF
TRBD1,TRBJ2-7,TRBV30,once,TGTGCCTGGAGTGATAACAGGGGCTACGAGCAGTACTTC,CAWSDNRGYEQYF
TRBD1,TRBJ2-4,TRBV5-4,.,TGTGCCAGCATGCCGGGACAGGGGGCGAACATTCAGTACTTC,CASMPGQGANIQYF
TRBD1,TRBJ1-2,TRBV4-3,once,TGCGCCAGCAGCCAAGATCGGCAAGTTGGGCGAAGGACAGGGCCCTATGGCTACACCTTC,CASSQDRQVGRRTGPYGYTF
.,TRBJ2-2,TRBV5-6,.,TGTGCCAGCAGCTTGGCGGGCAGATTTCTCACCGGGGAGCTGTTTTTT,CASSLAGRFLTGELFF
.,TRBJ2-2,TRBV6-5,.,TGTGCCAGCAGTCGGGGCTCCAACACCGGGGAGCTGTTTTTT,CASSRGSNTGELFF
TRBD1,TRBJ2-7,TRBV5-6,.,TGTGCCAGCAGACCGGGACAGGCCTACGAGCAGTACTTC,CASRPGQAYEQYF
TRBD2,TRBJ2-1,TRBV12-3/TRBV12-4,.,TGTGCCAGCAGTTTACTTAGCGGGAATGAGCAGTTCTTC,CASSLLSGNEQFF
.,TRBJ1-2,TRBV12-3/TRBV12-4,.,TGTGCCAGCCAACGGGACATTAACTATGGCTACACCTTC,CASQRDINYGYTF
TRBD1,TRBJ1-5,TRBV7-9,.,TGTGCCAGCAGCCCCGGCCGGGACAGACCCAATCAGCCCCAGCATTTT,CASSPGRDRPNQPQHF
.,TRBJ2-1,TRBV9,.,TGTGCCAGCAGCGCCCATTGGGGACAGTGGAGGGGTGAGCAGTTCTTC,CASSAHWGQWRGEQFF
.,TRBJ2-5,TRBV7-9,.,TGTGCCAGCAGCTTAAACAGGGCCCAAGAGACCCAGTACTTC,CASSLNRAQETQYF
TRBD2,TRBJ2-5,TRBV11-1,.,TGTGCCAGCAGCTTAGGACTAGCGGGGCAAGAGACCCAGTACTTC,CASSLGLAGQETQYF
TRBD1,TRBJ1-2,TRBV4-2,few,TGTGCCAGCAGCCCATCCGGGACAGGGGAAGCTGGCTACACCTTC,CASSPSGTGEAGYTF
.,TRBJ1-5,TRBV4-2,once,TGTGCCAGCAGCCAAGATACAGGACAGCCCCAGCATTTT,CASSQDTGQPQHF
.,TRBJ2-2,TRBV19,once,TGTGCCAGTAGTCAATGGGAGCGGAAAGGCACCGGGGAGCTGTTTTTT,CASSQWERKGTGELFF
.,TRBJ1-2,TRBV5-3,.,TGTGCCAGAAGCTCCCCTTTGGGTAGGAGGTGTGCAGGGATACGTCGCGGCTACACCTTC,CARSSPLGRRCAGIRRGYTF
.,TRBJ1-6,TRBV6-6,few,TGTGCCAGCAGTTACACTACCGGGACACTTAATTCACCCCTCCACTTT,CASSYTTGTLNSPLHF
.,TRBJ1-3,TRBV5-6,.,TGTGCCAGCAGCTCCCGCGGGGCTGGAAACACCATATATTTT,CASSSRGAGNTIYF
.,TRBJ1-2,TRBV12-3/TRBV12-4,.,TGTGCCAGCGGGTCAACAGGACGATATGGCTACACCTTC,CASGSTGRYGYTF
TRBD1,TRBJ1-5,TRBV30,.,TGTGCCTGGGGTGACAGGGGAGGTCAGCCCCAGCATTTT,CAWGDRGGQPQHF
TRBD2,TRBJ2-3,TRBV18,.,TGTGCCAGCTTTTCTCCTAGCGGGACCACAGATACGCAGTATTTT,CASFSPSGTTDTQYF
TRBD1,TRBJ2-1,TRBV27,.,TGTGCCAGCAGACGGGACAGGGTCTACAATGAGCAGTTCTTC,CASRRDRVYNEQFF
.,TRBJ1-1,TRBV6-5,.,TGTGCCACCCGGACAGTGGACTGGGACACTGAAGCTTTCTTT,CATRTVDWDTEAFF
.,TRBJ1-4,TRBV6-1,.,TGTGCCACCCACGCCGGGGGAAGCCCCGAAAAACTGTTTTTT,CATHAGGSPEKLFF
TRBD2,TRBJ2-2,TRBV18,.,TGTGCCAGCTCACCTAAACTAGCGGGAGTCGGGGAGCTGTTTTTT,CASSPKLAGVGELFF
.,TRBJ2-5,TRBV29-1,.,TGCAGCGTTACCCGAAGCCCGGGTCCCCAAGAGACCCAGTACTTC,CSVTRSPGPQETQYF
.,TRBJ1-2,TRBV6-5,.,TGTGCCAGCAGTTACCGACAGTCGGGAGTTATCCATGGCTACACCTTC,CASSYRQSGVIHGYTF
.,TRBJ2-2,TRBV6-5,.,TGTGCCAGCAGTTACTCGGTTCTGACAAACACCGGGGAGCTGTTTTTT,CASSYSVLTNTGELFF
.,TRBJ2-4,TRBV5-4,few,TGTGCCAGCAGCCCACTCCAGGGTGGTGGCATTCAGTACTTC,CASSPLQGGGIQYF
TRBD1,TRBJ2-3,TRBV18,.,TGTGCCAGCTCCCTGGACAGGTCCGCAGATACGCAGTATTTT,CASSLDRSADTQYF
.,TRBJ1-2,TRBV4-2,.,TGTGCCAGCAGCCAACCCCCCGGCAGTACTAACTATGGCTACACCTTC,CASSQPPGSTNYGYTF
TRBD1,TRBJ1-3,TRBV7-2,.,TGTGCCAGCAGCCCGGGACAGGGGAGAACTGGAAACACCATATATTTT,CASSPGQGRTGNTIYF
.,TRBJ2-6,TRBV6-4,once,TGTGCCAGCAGTGACTCGGTCTCTGGGGCCAACGTCCTGACTTTC,CASSDSVSGANVLTF
.,TRBJ2-2,TRBV5-5,.,TGTGCCAGCAGCCAGCAGGGTAATTGGGGGGAGCTGTTTTTT,CASSQQGNWGELFF
TRBD1,TRBJ1-3,TRBV7-2,.,TGTGCCAGCAGCTTAGCACCCGGGACAGGAACTGGAAACACCATATATTTT,CASSLAPGTGTGNTIYF
.,TRBJ2-2,TRBV27,.,TGTGCCAGCAGTTTAGATACAGGGAATAGTGCCGGGGAGCTGTTTTTT,CASSLDTGNSAGELFF